The 32 T cell receptor beta chains below all came from one sample that was sequenced in a study of blood T cells in healthy people across ages. Through a sample-barcoded 5' primer and a J-beta primer mix, a second PCR was run for roughly 6 to 11 cycles. TCRdb recomputed calls from the 5' RACE reads with MiXCR, one row per CDR3 protein. Here the sample spans roughly 410,000 distinct CDR3 sequences, 52% being singletons. Sequenced material: blood. The receptors shown here come from a man aged 55 to 70 in good health.

The V gene is TRBV28, the J gene TRBJ2-5; tentative D call: TRBD2 (5 bases). This CDR3 comprises 13 residues. Trimming left V 10 bases short and J 4 bases short, with 16 bases between. Germline V lookup: CDR1 MDHEN, CDR2 SYDVKM. CDR3 loop: CAIYEGEGETQYF. The CDR3 nucleotides read TGTGCCATCTATGAGGGCGAAGGAGAGACCCAGTACTTC.

This clonotype has a single count. The rearrangement uses TRBV10-3 and TRBJ2-7; 8 bases fit TRBD1. The V and J ends lost 6 bases and 4 bases, in that order; junction bases with no gene match: 5. Germline CDR1 is ENHRY and CDR2 is SYGVKD. The CDR3 contains 13 residues. Here the CDR3 reads CAIRSTGEYEQYF. In DNA form, the CDR3 reads TGTGCCATCAGATCGACAGGGGAGTACGAGCAGTACTTC.

The rearrangement joins TRBV9 to TRBJ2-7; D call uncertain. V shed 4 bases and J shed 5 bases, with 13 bases lying between them. The germline CDR1 and CDR2 sequences are SGDLS and YYNGEE. The CDR3 runs to 13 residues. CDR3 DNA: TGTGCCAGCAGCCCGAGAGGTAGGGACGAGCAGTACTTC. It specifies CASSPRGRDEQYF.

Notes on this clonotype: This may be a read error, as it is one base from a much larger clone. The chain carries TRBV7-2 and TRBJ2-2; D is tentatively TRBD1 or TRBD2 (6 bases each). The CDR3 has 12 residues. The germline CDR1 and CDR2 sequences are SGHTA and FQGNSA. The CDR3 bases are TGTGCCAACAGCCGGGGGCCATGGGAGCTGTTTTTT. Translated: CANSRGPWELFF.

In DNA form, the CDR3 reads TGCAGTGCCAACCATAACAGGCTCAAGAGCTACGAGCAGTACTTC. Its protein is CSANHNRLKSYEQYF. This chain uses TRBV20-1 with TRBJ2-4; D perhaps matches TRBD1 (5 bases). The DNA matches TRBJ2-7 better at its end, which makes the J call doubtful. Germline CDR1 and CDR2: DFQATT and SNEGSKA (reference sequence). The CDR3 is 15 residues long.

As regards this clonotype: A read error may account for a junction end that differs from germline. The chain links TRBV7-8 to TRBJ2-7; weak D call: TRBD1 (5 bases). Germline V gives CDR1 SGHVS, CDR2 FQNEAQ. CDR3 length equals 13 residues. CDR3 loop: CANSPIVRGEQYF. CDR3 DNA sequence: TGTGCCAACAGCCCCATCGTTAGGGGCGAGCAGTACTTC.

The gene calls are TRBV20-1 and TRBJ2-5; 11 nucleotides match TRBD2. CDR3 size: 16 residues. The J segment lost 6 bases and the V segment lost 6 bases, leaving 15 bases of the junction unmatched. Per the germline V gene, CDR1 is DFQATT and CDR2 is SNEGSKA (reference sequence). The CDR3 bases are TGCAGTGCCCTAACTAGCGGGGGTCCCTTTCGCCAGACCCAGTACTTC. Its translation is CSALTSGGPFRQTQYF.

This clonotype was seen a handful of times. V usage is TRBV5-6 and J usage is TRBJ2-5; D might be TRBD2 (5 bases). The CDR3 length is 13 residues. Germline V gene data show CDR1 as SGHDT and CDR2 as YYEEEE. V dropped 7 bases and J dropped 5 bases, with 15 bases sitting between them. DNA for the CDR3: TGTGCCAGCTCAAACTCGCGAGGGGAGACCCAGTACTTC. Protein: CASSNSRGETQYF.

This clonotype was seen many times. This sequence joins TRBV12-3 or TRBV12-4 and TRBJ2-3, with no clear D. The V end was cut by 5 bases, the J end by 4 bases, with 7 bases between. This CDR3 is built from 12 residues. The CDR3 sequence: CASSPFADTQYF. The CDR3 nucleotides read TGTGCCAGCAGTCCCTTCGCAGATACGCAGTATTTT.

CDR3 region: CSAEKSTNEKLFF. The CDR3 nucleotides read TGCAGTGCTGAAAAGTCAACTAATGAAAAACTGTTTTTT. The chain links TRBV20-1 to TRBJ1-4; D gene ambiguous. V lost 5 bases, J lost 0 bases, and 7 bases lay in between. CDR3 length equals 13 residues. Germline V lookup: CDR1 DFQATT, CDR2 SNEGSKA (reference sequence).

The table lists this clonotype with a few counts. The rearrangement uses TRBV25-1 and TRBJ2-1; possibly TRBD1 for D (6 bases). Trimming took 3 bases from V and 0 from J, leaving 21 bases between them. Per the germline V gene, CDR1 is MGHDK and CDR2 is SYGVNS. The CDR3 sequence is 19 residues long. The CDR3 loop is CASSDIRRDTISSYNEQFF. The CDR3 coding sequence is TGTGCCAGCAGTGACATACGTCGGGACACCATAAGCTCCTACAATGAGCAGTTCTTC.

This chain joins TRBV11-2 and TRBJ1-3, with unresolved D. Germline V gives CDR1 SGHAT, CDR2 FQNNGV. The CDR3 totals 14 residues. Trimming pared 4 bases from V and 3 bases from J, leaving 10 bases between. The CDR3 sequence: CASSSRTIGNTIYF. DNA for the CDR3: TGTGCCAGCAGCTCGAGGACTATTGGAAACACCATATATTTT.

The chain links TRBV29-1 to TRBJ2-3, with TRBD2 matching over 14 bases. After removal of 7 bases from V and 3 bases from J, the junction contained 12 bases not matched to a gene. The length of the CDR3 is 17 residues. Germline values: CDR1 SQVTM, CDR2 ANQGSEA. DNA of the CDR3: TGCAGCGCTGGGCGCGGACTAGCGGGAGGAATGACAGATACGCAGTATTTT. This gives the protein CSAGRGLAGGMTDTQYF.

The J gene is TRBJ2-1, the V gene TRBV7-2, with 10 bases fitting TRBD2. Trimming removed 0 bases from V and 9 bases from J; junction bases left unmatched: 8. This CDR3 contains 16 residues. Germline loops: CDR1 SGHTA, CDR2 FQGNSA. Written as DNA, the CDR3 is TGTGCCAGCAGCTTAGCGCCCAGCGGGGGGGCTGGTGAGCAGTTCTTC. Its translation: CASSLAPSGGAGEQFF. The variable domain in full, completed from reference TRBV7-2 and TRBJ2-1, reads GAGVSQSPSNKVTEKGKDVELRCDPISGHTALYWYRQSLGQGLEFLIYFQGNSAPDKSGLPSDRFSAERTGGSVSTLTIQRTQQEDSAVYLCASSLAPSGGAGEQFFGPGTRLTVL.

This clonotype has just a few counts. The chain recombines TRBV28 with TRBJ2-5; a weak D match, TRBD2 (5 bases). The germline CDR1 and CDR2 sequences are MDHEN and SYDVKM. Trimming pared 3 bases from V and 5 bases from J, leaving 13 bases between. This CDR3 contains 14 residues. DNA for the CDR3: TGTGCCAGCAGTTTGGTCTATCGGGGTGAGACCCAGTACTTC. Residues: CASSLVYRGETQYF. The variable domain in full, with the rest retrieved from reference TRBV28 and TRBJ2-5, is DVKVTQSSRYLVKRTGEKVFLECVQDMDHENMFWYRQDPGLGLRLIYFSYDVKMKEKGDIPEGYSVSREKKERFSLILESASTNQTSMYLCASSLVYRGETQYFGPGTRLLVL.

V and J are TRBV2 and TRBJ1-2; D gene unclear. Germline V gene lookup returns CDR1 SNHLY and CDR2 FYNNEI. This CDR3 region has 16 residues. Trimming pared 9 bases from V and 4 bases from J, leaving 24 bases between. In DNA, the CDR3 is TGTGCCAGTACCTCCGGGTCTTCTTCGTTTTTCTATGGCTACACCTTC. It encodes CASTSGSSSFFYGYTF.

J is TRBJ1-1 and V is TRBV29-1, with D tentatively TRBD1 (5 bases). Trimming took off 4 bases at V and 1 base at J, with 10 bases between the two ends. CDR1 SQVTM and CDR2 ANQGSEA come from the germline V gene. The CDR3 has 13 amino acids. CDR3 protein: CSVAGRQNTEAFF. The DNA for the CDR3 is TGCAGCGTTGCGGGACGGCAGAACACTGAAGCTTTCTTT.

This clonotype was observed at least ten times. A much larger clone sits a single nucleotide away, making a read error possible. The chain couples TRBV7-9 to TRBJ2-1, with TRBD1 matching over 10 bases. Germline V lookup: CDR1 SEHNR, CDR2 FQNEAQ (reference sequence). The CDR3 contains 14 residues. V lost 5 bases, J lost 5 bases, and 3 bases stayed unmatched. CDR3 residues: CASSVGTGDNEQFF. In nucleotides, the CDR3 is TGTGCCAGCAGCGTCGGGACAGGGGACAATGAGCAGTTCTTC.

There are a few counts of this clonotype. V is TRBV7-2 and J is TRBJ2-3, with D possibly TRBD2 on 5 matching bases. This CDR3 comprises 14 residues. Germline loops: CDR1 SGHTA, CDR2 FQGNSA. The ends were cut back, 5 bases at V and 6 bases at J, with 15 bases in the middle. The CDR3 DNA is TGTGCCAGCAGCCTCGGGGATCCGAGGGATACGCAGTATTTT. Its protein product is CASSLGDPRDTQYF.

The CDR3 DNA sequence: TGTGCCAGCAGCCCTAGATGGGACAGGGAAAGGGAGCAGTACTTC. Its translation: CASSPRWDREREQYF. The genes are TRBV7-8 and TRBJ2-7; 9 bases agree with TRBD1. Germline CDR1 reads SGHVS; CDR2 reads FQNEAQ. CDR3 length: 15 residues. After removal of 5 bases from V and 7 bases from J, the junction contained 12 bases not matched to a gene.

The rearrangement links TRBV3-1 to TRBJ2-3, with TRBD2 matching 10 bases. This CDR3 is 16 amino acids long. V was pared by 4 bases and J by 5 bases, with 9 bases of the junction left unmatched. CDR1 is LGHDT and CDR2 is YNNKEL in the germline V gene (reference sequence). The CDR3 loop is CASSLRTSGRGDTQYF. CDR3 DNA sequence: TGTGCCAGCAGCCTGCGGACCAGCGGGAGGGGAGATACGCAGTATTTT.

The chain employs TRBV28 and TRBJ1-2, with 7 bases aligning to TRBD1. The germline gives CDR1 MDHEN, CDR2 SYDVKM. This CDR3 comprises 14 residues. The ends lost 5 bases at V and 4 bases at J; junction bases unmatched: 7. The CDR3 coding sequence is TGTGCCAGCAGTCCTGCGGGACAGCCCTATGGCTACACCTTC. Translation gives CASSPAGQPYGYTF.

The genes are TRBV6-1 and TRBJ1-5; 7 positions match TRBD1. There are 14 residues in the CDR3. Germline V CDR1 and CDR2: MNHNS, SASEGT. V gave up 5 bases and J gave up 4 bases; unmatched junction bases: 5. This CDR3 is CASSFRGENQPQHF. CDR3 sequence (DNA): TGTGCCAGCAGTTTCAGGGGGGAGAATCAGCCCCAGCATTTT.

This clonotype was recorded at least ten times. The chain is built from TRBV5-6 and TRBJ2-7; D is possibly TRBD1 or TRBD2 (5 bases each). V gave up 3 bases and J gave up 0 bases, with 22 bases separating them. Germline V gene sequence: CDR1 SGHDT, CDR2 YYEEEE. The CDR3 extends over 18 amino acids. The DNA of the CDR3 is TGTGCCAGCAGCTCATTGGGCCCAGGGAGAACATTCTCCTACGAGCAGTACTTC. This codes for CASSSLGPGRTFSYEQYF. Filled out from reference TRBV5-6 and TRBJ2-7, the complete variable domain reads DAGVTQSPTHLIKTRGQQVTLRCSPKSGHDTVSWYQQALGQGPQFIFQYYEEEERQRGNFPDRFSGHQFPNYSSELNVNALLLGDSALYLCASSSLGPGRTFSYEQYFGPGTRLTVT.

In this sample, this clonotype turned up once. V is TRBV5-1 and J is TRBJ2-5; 10 bases line up with TRBD1. Germline-derived CDR1 and CDR2 are SGHRS and YFSETQ. V was clipped by 3 bases and J by 11 bases; unmatched bases: 19. The CDR3 length is 17 residues. As DNA, the CDR3 is TGCGCCAGCAGCTCCCTTACCGGGACAGGGGCCTCCAATGAGCAGTACTTC. The encoded protein is CASSSLTGTGASNEQYF.

The V gene is TRBV6-2 or TRBV6-3, the J gene TRBJ1-6; no firm D call. Between the trimmed V and J ends, which lost 2 bases and 10 bases, there was a span of 18 bases. Germline lookup yields CDR1 MNHEY and CDR2 SVGEGT. The CDR3 is 16 amino acids. The CDR3 DNA is TGTGCCAGCAGTTACCGACACCCCTCGAGAGAATCACCCCTCCACTTT. Translation: CASSYRHPSRESPLHF.

As concerns this clonotype: Just one base apart from a much larger clone, this may be a read error. The CDR3 sequence is CASRRLAGGALAKNIQYF. The CDR3 DNA sequence: TGTGCCAGCAGAAGACTAGCGGGAGGGGCCCTCGCCAAAAACATTCAGTACTTC. This chain links TRBV6-2 or TRBV6-3 with TRBJ2-4; TRBD2 matches 14 bases. Germline loops: CDR1 MNHEY, CDR2 SVGEGT. Trimming cost V 6 bases and J 1 base; bases outside gene matches: 8. This CDR3 has 18 residues.

This clonotype was seen a single time. The genes are TRBV6-4 and TRBJ2-1; TRBD1 matches at 7 bases. Trimming at V came to 6 bases and at J to 7 bases, leaving 12 bases not matched to a gene. The germline V gene encodes CDR1 MRHNA and CDR2 SNTAGT. The CDR3 spans 15 residues. DNA of the CDR3: TGTGCCAGCAGGCCACCGACAGGGAATTTAAATGAGCAGTTCTTC. Translation gives CASRPPTGNLNEQFF.

The CDR3 DNA reads TGTGCCAGCAGTTACTCGGCAACTTCCTACGAGCAGTACTTC. It translates to CASSYSATSYEQYF. J is TRBJ2-7 and V is TRBV6-5; D remains unclear. CDR3 length: 14 amino acids. CDR1 is MNHEY and CDR2 is SVGAGI in the germline V gene. V was shortened by 0 bases and J by 1 base, with 7 bases between the two germline ends.

The rearrangement links TRBV5-1 to TRBJ1-2; weak D call: TRBD1 (5 bases). Germline loops: CDR1 SGHRS, CDR2 YFSETQ. CDR3 size: 15 residues. Trimming left V 4 bases short and J 4 bases short, with 17 bases between. The CDR3 loop is CASSPDTPQGYGYTF. CDR3 sequence (DNA): TGCGCCAGCAGCCCGGACACCCCGCAGGGCTATGGCTACACCTTC.

This clonotype was recorded only once. V gene TRBV10-1 combines with J gene TRBJ2-1, with D uncertain. The V gene's germline CDR1 is WNHNN and CDR2 SYGVQD (reference sequence). This CDR3 contains 13 residues. V was pared by 0 bases and J by 5 bases, with 5 bases between. DNA of the CDR3: TGCGCCAGCAGTGAGTCTACAGACAATGAGCAGTTCTTC. Its translation is CASSESTDNEQFF.

This clonotype was detected once. V usage is TRBV28 and J usage is TRBJ2-1, with D uncertain. Trimming cost V 6 bases and J 4 bases, with 16 bases left between them. CDR3 length: 15 amino acids. Looked up from germline, CDR1 is MDHEN and CDR2 is SYDVKM. The CDR3 region is CASSDTVKSYNEQFF. CDR3 coding DNA: TGTGCCAGCAGCGATACGGTGAAGTCTTACAATGAGCAGTTCTTC. The variable domain in full, completed from reference TRBV28 and TRBJ2-1, reads DVKVTQSSRYLVKRTGEKVFLECVQDMDHENMFWYRQDPGLGLRLIYFSYDVKMKEKGDIPEGYSVSREKKERFSLILESASTNQTSMYLCASSDTVKSYNEQFFGPGTRLTVL.